This is a list of T cell receptor beta chains from one sample in a study of cytomegalovirus exposure and HLA in healthy donors. Sequencing was performed with immunoSEQ multiplex PCR; in TCRdb, only in-frame clones are kept and a portion is missing. Of 250,000 to 350,000 clones in the sample, about 80% were seen once. The sequencing sample was made of PBMCs. All receptors come from a girl aged 2-10 years in good health and CMV-seronegative. The CDR3 runs from the conserved cysteine through the conserved F or W.

V: TRBV14; CDR3: CASSQGQFVQETQYF
V: TRBV4-1; CDR3: CASSQDRADSSNTEAFF
V: TRBV5-5; CDR3: CASSLAQRYSGEKLFF
V: TRBV19; CDR3: CASSMGQGATQPQHF
V: TRBV4-1; CDR3: CASSQSPNRRNSPLHF
V: TRBV14; CDR3: CASSQERGLSWATNEKLFF
V: TRBV7-8; CDR3: CASSLGAGGNEQFF
V: TRBV27; CDR3: CASSLFSLAGVQNTGELFF
V: TRBV9; CDR3: CASSGSGVGYTEAFF
V: TRBV11-3; CDR3: CASSLFRSADGYTF
V: TRBV4-1; CDR3: CASSQDRSEHGAKETQYF
V: TRBV7-2; CDR3: CASSLNRQETQYF
V: TRBV7-6; CDR3: CASSLAVSGAYEQYF
V: TRBV9; CDR3: CASSVGTGEKETQYF
V: TRBV18; CDR3: CASSPQGRAGNNEQFF
V: TRBV5-4; CDR3: CASSLGVRSGEQYF
V: TRBV7-9; CDR3: CASSLPGYTEAFF
V: TRBV7-6; CDR3: CASSLRTGGTSPLHF
V: TRBV20-1; CDR3: CITSGGEGYTF
V: TRBV18; CDR3: CASSPTGTKETQYF
V: TRBV2; CDR3: CARSTGTNYGYTF
V: TRBV15; CDR3: CATSSPTGVESAEAFF
V: TRBV28; CDR3: CAIEPSGSPYEQYF
V: TRBV10-3; CDR3: CAISESRRVPGSSYNSPLHF
V: TRBV2; CDR3: CASTRQSMNTEAFF
V: TRBV28; CDR3: CASSLAGGQMNTEAFF
V: TRBV2; CDR3: CASRKGRGDYEQYF
V: TRBV6-1; CDR3: CASSDRGAGNTIYF
V: TRBV28; CDR3: CASSLSLSPVGRNTEAFF
V: TRBV5-1; CDR3: CASSLGRDYNEQFF
V: TRBV6-5; CDR3: CASSYDRQMKNEKLFF
V: TRBV7-9; CDR3: CSSSLRKRVSYEQYF
V: TRBV18; CDR3: CASSPPLAGGDGYTF
V: TRBV6-6; CDR3: CASSSTGVATNEKLFF